This T cell receptor beta chain comes out of a study of memory CD8 T cells in hepatitis C reinfection. Overall study context: Pre-reinfection sampling occurred 55 to 20 weeks ahead of detected reinfection. Whole-study results and caveats: Only a few donors prevented definitive conclusions about public clonotypes.

Assay used: immunoSEQ multiplex PCR; TCRdb lists only in-frame clones, some missing. The sample contains 50,000 or so clones, roughly nine tenths of which appear only once. This clone was detected only once. Its target is unknown. Germline values: CDR1 MNHNS, CDR2 SASEGT. The CDR3 contains 14 residues. After removal of 6 bases from V and 2 bases from J, the junction contained 5 bases not matched to a gene. The time point was: pre-reinfection, 55 to 20 weeks before reinfection detection. The sorted cells went straight to TCR sequencing with no prior in vitro expansion. A couple of donors provided sorted CD3+ CD8+ CD45RO- naive CD8 T cells at all three reinfection time points.

This TCR was recovered from a man aged 18 to 29 with hepatitis C virus infection. This chain joins TRBV6-1 and TRBJ2-7; 9 bases agree with TRBD2. The sample consisted of naive CD8+ T cells sorted from blood. CDR3 bases: TGTGCCAGCAGGTTGATAGCGGGGGCCTACGAGCAGTACTTC. Translated, it gives CASRLIAGAYEQYF.